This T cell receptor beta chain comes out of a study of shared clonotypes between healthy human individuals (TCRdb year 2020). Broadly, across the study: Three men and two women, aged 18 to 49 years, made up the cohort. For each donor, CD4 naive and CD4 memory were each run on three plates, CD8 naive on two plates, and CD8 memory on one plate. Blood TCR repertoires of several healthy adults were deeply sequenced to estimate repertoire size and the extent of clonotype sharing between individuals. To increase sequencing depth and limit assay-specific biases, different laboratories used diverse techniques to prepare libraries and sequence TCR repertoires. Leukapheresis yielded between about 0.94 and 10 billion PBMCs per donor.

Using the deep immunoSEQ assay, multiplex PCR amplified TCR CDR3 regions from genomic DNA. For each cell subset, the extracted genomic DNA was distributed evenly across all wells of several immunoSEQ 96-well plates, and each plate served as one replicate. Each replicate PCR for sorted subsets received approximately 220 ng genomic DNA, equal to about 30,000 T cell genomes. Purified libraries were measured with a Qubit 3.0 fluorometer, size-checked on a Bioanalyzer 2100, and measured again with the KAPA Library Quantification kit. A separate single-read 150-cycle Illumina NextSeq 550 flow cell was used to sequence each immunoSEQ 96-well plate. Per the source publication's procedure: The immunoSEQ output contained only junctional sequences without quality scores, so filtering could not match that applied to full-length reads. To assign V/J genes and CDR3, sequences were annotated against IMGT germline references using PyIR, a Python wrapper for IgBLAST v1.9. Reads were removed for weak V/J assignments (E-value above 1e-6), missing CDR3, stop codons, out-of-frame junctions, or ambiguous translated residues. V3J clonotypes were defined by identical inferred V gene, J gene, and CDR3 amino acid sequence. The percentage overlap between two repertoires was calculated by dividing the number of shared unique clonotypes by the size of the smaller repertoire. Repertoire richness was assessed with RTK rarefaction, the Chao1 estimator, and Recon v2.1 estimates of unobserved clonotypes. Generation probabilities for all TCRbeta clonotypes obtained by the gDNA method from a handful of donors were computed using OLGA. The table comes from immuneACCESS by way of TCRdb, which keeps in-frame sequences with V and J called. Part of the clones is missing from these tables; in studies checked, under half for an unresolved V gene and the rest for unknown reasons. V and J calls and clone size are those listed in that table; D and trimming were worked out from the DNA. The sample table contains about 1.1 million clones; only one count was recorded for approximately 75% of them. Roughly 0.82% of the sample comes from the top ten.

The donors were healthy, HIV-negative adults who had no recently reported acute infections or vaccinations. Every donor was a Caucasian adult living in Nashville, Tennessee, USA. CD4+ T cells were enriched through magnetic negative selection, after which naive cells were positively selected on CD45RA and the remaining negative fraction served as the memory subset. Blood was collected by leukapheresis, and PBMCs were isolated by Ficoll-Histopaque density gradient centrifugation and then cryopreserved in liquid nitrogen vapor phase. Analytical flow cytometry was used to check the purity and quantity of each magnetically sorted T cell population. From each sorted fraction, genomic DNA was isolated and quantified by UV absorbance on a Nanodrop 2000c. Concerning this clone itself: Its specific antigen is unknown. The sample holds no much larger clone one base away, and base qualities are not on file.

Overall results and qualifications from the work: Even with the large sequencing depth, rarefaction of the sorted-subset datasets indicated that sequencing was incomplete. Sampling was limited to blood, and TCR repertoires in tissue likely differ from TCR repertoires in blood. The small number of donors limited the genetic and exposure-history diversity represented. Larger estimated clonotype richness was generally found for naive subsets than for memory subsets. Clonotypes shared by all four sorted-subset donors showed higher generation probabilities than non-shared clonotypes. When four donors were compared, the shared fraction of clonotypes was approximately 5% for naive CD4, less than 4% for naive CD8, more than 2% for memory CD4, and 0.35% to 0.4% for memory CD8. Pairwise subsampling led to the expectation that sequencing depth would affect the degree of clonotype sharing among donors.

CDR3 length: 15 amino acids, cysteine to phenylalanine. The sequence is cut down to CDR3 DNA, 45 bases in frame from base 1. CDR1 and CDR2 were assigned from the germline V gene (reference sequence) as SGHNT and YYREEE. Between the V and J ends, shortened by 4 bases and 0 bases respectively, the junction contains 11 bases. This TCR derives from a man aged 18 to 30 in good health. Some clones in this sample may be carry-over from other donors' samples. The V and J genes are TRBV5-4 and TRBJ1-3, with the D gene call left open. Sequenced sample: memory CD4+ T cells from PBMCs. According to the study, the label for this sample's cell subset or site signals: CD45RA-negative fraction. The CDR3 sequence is CASSPGSLSGNTIYF. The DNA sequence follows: TGTGCCAGCAGCCCTGGGTCCCTCTCTGGAAACACCATATATTTT.